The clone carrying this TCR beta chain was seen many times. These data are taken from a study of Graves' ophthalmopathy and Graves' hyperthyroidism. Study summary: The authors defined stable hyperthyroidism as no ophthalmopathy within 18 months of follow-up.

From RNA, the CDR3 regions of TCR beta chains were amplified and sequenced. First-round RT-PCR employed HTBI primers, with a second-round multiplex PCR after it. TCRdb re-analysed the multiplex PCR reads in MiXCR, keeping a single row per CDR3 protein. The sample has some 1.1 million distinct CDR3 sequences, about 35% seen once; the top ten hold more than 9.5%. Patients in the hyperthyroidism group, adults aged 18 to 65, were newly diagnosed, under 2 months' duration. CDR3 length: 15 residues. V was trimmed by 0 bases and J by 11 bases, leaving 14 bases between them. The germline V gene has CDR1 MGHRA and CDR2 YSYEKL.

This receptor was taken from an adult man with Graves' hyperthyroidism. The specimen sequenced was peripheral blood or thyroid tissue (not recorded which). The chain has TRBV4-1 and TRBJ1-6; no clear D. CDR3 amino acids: CASSQDSGSMTPLHF. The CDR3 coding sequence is TGCGCCAGCAGCCAAGATTCGGGTTCTATGACACCCCTCCACTTT.